This TCR beta chain was captured in a study of blood T cell repertoires in COVID-19 (TCRdb year 2020). Broadly, across the study: The collaborator samples originated in the United States, Italy and Spain and spanned the acute and convalescent phases of COVID-19. The repertoires were released in a freely available public database meant as a resource for research on the immune response to SARS-CoV-2. Sample metadata almost always included a de-identified subject ID, COVID-19 status, age in years and sex. Samples came from the ongoing ImmuneRACE study (first 160 participants) plus 1,254 subjects from 6 global collaborators. Where HLA class I and class II types were available, the types were taken from metadata supplied by the sample provider, not from assay-based typing. Deeply sampled blood TCRbeta repertoires from subjects exposed to, actively infected with, or recovered from COVID-19 were included in the dataset. The material from the prospective study consisted of cDNA or gDNA derived from T cells, B-cell-depleted T cells, or PBMCs.

Of note for this clone: This clone's antigen is unknown. Per-base qualities were not stored, and no clone one base away is much larger.

The immunoSEQ Assay, a bias-controlled multiplex PCR, was used to amplify TCRbeta CDR3 regions from genomic DNA. The paper's processing steps were these. Within the assay, amplification of reference gene primers was used to estimate how many nucleated cells each sample contained. Sequence reads were collapsed and filtered to measure the absolute abundance of every unique TCRbeta CDR3 rearrangement. For each sample, productive Simpson clonality was calculated by taking the square root of Simpson's diversity index across productive rearrangements. In its TCRdb copy, this immuneACCESS table keeps in-frame sequences only and misses some clones. Where compared with another copy, unresolved V genes explain less than half of these, and the others have no known cause. For V, J and clone size, that table is used; D and trimming come from the DNA. The sample table holds around 24,000 clones, of which 86% were seen once. The biggest ten clones account for over 25% of the sample.

The collaborating institutions used their own protocols to collect whole blood in K2EDTA tubes. For TCRbeta analysis, collaborators shipped samples as frozen whole blood, isolated PBMCs, or DNA extracted from either of those sample types. The CDR3 spans 16 residues, from the cysteine through the phenylalanine. This entry keeps only the CDR3 DNA: 48 bases, framed from base 1. Trimming leaves V shorter by 5 bases and J shorter by 4 bases, with the junction holding 9 bases beyond the gene matches. The germline V gene (reference sequence) supplies CDR1 LNHNV and CDR2 YYDKDF. General findings and caveats noted by the study authors: Clinical and demographic metadata were provided uncurated, with the amount varying by source and participant.

Sequencing input: peripheral blood. The sequence links TRBV15 to TRBJ2-3, with 10 central nucleotides matching TRBD2. This clonotype was obtained from a human donor with active COVID-19. The donor label of this sample is uncertain. At the DNA level, the sequence is TGTGCCACCAGCTCCGGACTAGCGGTAATGGCAGATACGCAGTATTTT. The translation is CATSSGLAVMADTQYF.